Included here is one T cell receptor (beta chain) sequence, with context. The record originates from a study of cytomegalovirus exposure and HLA in healthy donors. The V gene's germline CDR1 is LGHNT and CDR2 FRNRAP. V lost 7 bases and J lost 4, with 21 bases in between. The CDR3 has 16 residues. Healthy bone marrow donors made up the donors. PCR involved 60 Vbeta and 13 Jbeta primers. Repertoires were generated with immunoSEQ multiplex PCR, while TCRdb's copy carries only in-frame clones and drops some. The sample table includes 150,000 to 200,000 clones. Sequencing was done on a sample of PBMCs. This receptor was taken from a woman aged 55-70 years in good health and CMV-seronegative. This rearrangement joins TRBV12-5 to TRBJ2-3, with D possibly being TRBD2 (5 bases). DNA of the CDR3: TGTGCTAGTGCCATGACCCGAGGAGGAGTGCCAGATACGCAGTATTTT. This sequence encodes CASAMTRGGVPDTQYF.